This T cell receptor (beta chain) was captured in a study of blood T cell repertoires in COVID-19. Study-wide context: Sample material is recorded as cDNA or gDNA derived from T cells, B-cell-depleted T cells, or PBMCs.

In the original processing: Quantification of nucleated cells was approximated via reference gene primer amplification. The method was immunoSEQ multiplex PCR; TCRdb's version includes in-frame clones alone and lacks a portion of them. That table supplies the V and J calls and clone size; D and trimming were determined from the DNA. In the table there are some 200,000 clones, roughly 85% of which are singletons. CDR3 size: 13 residues. V lost 0 bases and J lost 5, with 8 bases in between. The germline gives CDR1 SGDLS, CDR2 YYNGEE. The chain carries TRBV9 and TRBJ1-2; no definite D call. The TCR originated in a man aged 55 to 70 with active or convalescent COVID-19. The sample taken for sequencing was peripheral blood. In DNA form, the CDR3 reads TGTGCCAGCAGCGTAGAGGAGTTTTATGGCTACACCTTC. Its translation: CASSVEEFYGYTF. The whole variable domain, remainder taken from reference TRBV9 and TRBJ1-2, is DSGVTQTPKHLITATGQRVTLRCSPRSGDLSVYWYQQSLDQGLQFLIQYYNGEERAKGNILERFSAQQFPDLHSELNLSSLELGDSALYFCASSVEEFYGYTFGSGTRLTVV.